Listed below are T cell receptor beta chains from one sample, sequenced in a study of hypomethylating agent response in myelodysplastic syndrome. The assay was immunoSEQ multiplex PCR, and TCRdb's table has in-frame clones only and misses some. The repertoire holds some 3,200 clones, with 82% as singletons. The source was bone marrow, collected before or after starting hypomethylating agent treatment for myelodysplastic syndrome (not recorded which). Receptors originate from a human donor with myelodysplastic syndrome. Both conserved end residues are part of each CDR3. A D gene is named only where the DNA matches it firmly. Clone size is given for some rows only: seen once, a few or many times, or a class if the clone is expanded.

j_call: TRBJ2-7
d_call: NA
clone_size: NA
v_call: TRBV2
cdr3_nt: TGTGCCAGCAGTGCTAGCCACTGGTACTCCTACGAGCAGTACTTC
cdr3_aa: CASSASHWYSYEQYF

j_call: TRBJ1-1
d_call: NA
clone_size: NA
v_call: TRBV29-1
cdr3_nt: TGCAGCGTTGAAGTTTCGGAGAACACTGAAGCTTTCTTT
cdr3_aa: CSVEVSENTEAFF

j_call: TRBJ2-5
d_call: TRBD2
clone_size: NA
v_call: TRBV19
cdr3_nt: TGTGCCAGTAGTATGCGTAGCGGGCTAAAAGAGACCCAGTACTTC
cdr3_aa: CASSMRSGLKETQYF

j_call: TRBJ2-7
d_call: TRBD1
clone_size: NA
v_call: TRBV4-1
cdr3_nt: TGCGCCAGCAGGCCCGGGACAGGGCACTACGAGCAGTACTTC
cdr3_aa: CASRPGTGHYEQYF

j_call: TRBJ1-1
d_call: TRBD1
clone_size: NA
v_call: TRBV13
cdr3_nt: TGTGCCAGCAGCCTCACGAGACAGGGAGCTTTCTTT
cdr3_aa: CASSLTRQGAFF

j_call: TRBJ1-3
d_call: TRBD1
clone_size: few
v_call: TRBV6-1
cdr3_nt: TGTGCCAGCGGACAGGACTTTTCTGGAAACACCATATATTTT
cdr3_aa: CASGQDFSGNTIYF

j_call: TRBJ2-2
d_call: NA
clone_size: NA
v_call: TRBV19
cdr3_nt: TGTGCCAGTAGTAGGGCAGGGAACACCGGGGAGCTGTTTTTT
cdr3_aa: CASSRAGNTGELFF

j_call: TRBJ1-6
d_call: NA
clone_size: few
v_call: TRBV7-9
cdr3_nt: TGTGCCAGCAGCTTAGCGGGGGTTATACGTTCACCCCTCCACTTT
cdr3_aa: CASSLAGVIRSPLHF

j_call: TRBJ1-4
d_call: NA
clone_size: once
v_call: TRBV27
cdr3_nt: TGTGCCAGCAGTTTACAGTGGGGTAATGAAAAACTGTTTTTT
cdr3_aa: CASSLQWGNEKLFF

j_call: TRBJ1-4
d_call: NA
clone_size: NA
v_call: TRBV7-9
cdr3_nt: TGTGCCAGCAGCTTGTGGGGGTCAACTAATGAAAAACTGTTTTTT
cdr3_aa: CASSLWGSTNEKLFF

j_call: TRBJ2-5
d_call: TRBD1
clone_size: NA
v_call: TRBV7-9
cdr3_nt: TGTGCCAGCAGCCCTAGGGACAGGGGGCAGCCCCAGTACTTC
cdr3_aa: CASSPRDRGQPQYF

j_call: TRBJ2-7
d_call: NA
clone_size: NA
v_call: TRBV5-4
cdr3_nt: TGTGCCAGCAGCTTTGACCCAGGGGCGACCTACGAGCAGTACTTC
cdr3_aa: CASSFDPGATYEQYF

j_call: TRBJ1-1
d_call: NA
clone_size: NA
v_call: TRBV19
cdr3_nt: TGTGCCAGTAGTATAGGAGGGGGAATGCACACTGAAGCTTTCTTT
cdr3_aa: CASSIGGGMHTEAFF

j_call: TRBJ1-5
d_call: NA
clone_size: NA
v_call: TRBV5-6
cdr3_nt: TGTGCCAGCAGCTTGGCGGGGATTTATAGCAATCAGCCCCAGCATTTT
cdr3_aa: CASSLAGIYSNQPQHF

j_call: TRBJ2-5
d_call: TRBD2
clone_size: NA
v_call: TRBV11-2
cdr3_nt: TGTGCCAGCAGCTCAAGACTAGCGGTGACCCAGTACTTC
cdr3_aa: CASSSRLAVTQYF

j_call: TRBJ1-2
d_call: NA
clone_size: NA
v_call: TRBV7-2
cdr3_nt: TGTGCCAGCAGCCCCTTTGAGGGGAACTATGGCTACACCTTC
cdr3_aa: CASSPFEGNYGYTF

j_call: TRBJ2-7
d_call: TRBD1
clone_size: few
v_call: TRBV6-1
cdr3_nt: TGTGCCAGCAGTACGACAGGGGGCTACGAGCAGTACTTC
cdr3_aa: CASSTTGGYEQYF

j_call: TRBJ2-1
d_call: TRBD2
clone_size: NA
v_call: TRBV27
cdr3_nt: TGTGCCAGCAGTCTTAGCGGGGGGTCCGGGGGTGAGCAGTTCTTC
cdr3_aa: CASSLSGGSGGEQFF

j_call: TRBJ2-7
d_call: NA
clone_size: NA
v_call: TRBV27
cdr3_nt: TGTGCCTCCCGGCAGGGCTACGAGCAGTACTTC
cdr3_aa: CASRQGYEQYF

j_call: TRBJ2-7
d_call: NA
clone_size: NA
v_call: TRBV11-2
cdr3_nt: TGTGCCAGCAGCTTAAATCACTACGAGCAGTACTTC
cdr3_aa: CASSLNHYEQYF

j_call: TRBJ1-2
d_call: TRBD1
clone_size: few
v_call: TRBV5-1
cdr3_nt: TGCGCCAGCAGCTGGACGGGACAGGGGTATGGCTACACCTTC
cdr3_aa: CASSWTGQGYGYTF

j_call: TRBJ2-2
d_call: NA
clone_size: NA
v_call: TRBV6-1
cdr3_nt: TGTGCCAGCAGTGAACAGGGTTCCGGGGAGCTGTTTTTT
cdr3_aa: CASSEQGSGELFF

j_call: TRBJ2-7
d_call: NA
clone_size: NA
v_call: TRBV7-9
cdr3_nt: TGTGCCAGCAGCCGCCGGGACGGAAACTCCTACGAGCAGTACTTC
cdr3_aa: CASSRRDGNSYEQYF

j_call: TRBJ2-1
d_call: TRBD1
clone_size: once
v_call: TRBV19
cdr3_nt: TGTGCCAGTAGTAGGGACCAGACAGGGTACTACAATGAGCAGTTCTTC
cdr3_aa: CASSRDQTGYYNEQFF

j_call: TRBJ1-1
d_call: TRBD1
clone_size: NA
v_call: TRBV10-1
cdr3_nt: TGCGCCAGCAGTGCCGAACAGGGGTGGACTGAAGCTTTCTTT
cdr3_aa: CASSAEQGWTEAFF

j_call: TRBJ2-7
d_call: NA
clone_size: NA
v_call: TRBV6-1
cdr3_nt: TGTGCCAGCAGCCAGGACGGCGGAACCTACGAGCAGTACTTC
cdr3_aa: CASSQDGGTYEQYF

j_call: TRBJ2-1
d_call: NA
clone_size: NA
v_call: TRBV28
cdr3_nt: TGTGCCAGCAGTCCAGACACGAGCTCCTACAATGAGCAGTTCTTC
cdr3_aa: CASSPDTSSYNEQFF

j_call: TRBJ2-3
d_call: TRBD2
clone_size: NA
v_call: TRBV7-2
cdr3_nt: TGTGCCAGCAGCCCGAGGACTAGCAGAGATACGCAGTATTTT
cdr3_aa: CASSPRTSRDTQYF

j_call: TRBJ2-5
d_call: TRBD1
clone_size: NA
v_call: TRBV29-1
cdr3_nt: TGCAGCGTTGAGGACAGGGGGCTGGAGACCCAGTACTTC
cdr3_aa: CSVEDRGLETQYF

j_call: TRBJ1-1
d_call: NA
clone_size: NA
v_call: TRBV9
cdr3_nt: TGTGCCAGCAGCGAACAGTTGAACACTGAAGCTTTCTTT
cdr3_aa: CASSEQLNTEAFF

j_call: TRBJ2-7
d_call: NA
clone_size: once
v_call: TRBV6-1
cdr3_nt: TGTGCCAGCAGCCAGGACGGCGGAACCTACGAGCAGTACTTC
cdr3_aa: CASSQDGGTYEQYF

j_call: TRBJ1-6
d_call: TRBD1
clone_size: NA
v_call: TRBV7-8
cdr3_nt: TGTGCCAGCAGCTCTCCACAGGGGTCCTATAATTCACCCCTCCACTTT
cdr3_aa: CASSSPQGSYNSPLHF

j_call: TRBJ2-7
d_call: TRBD1
clone_size: NA
v_call: TRBV7-9
cdr3_nt: TGTGCCAGCAGTGGGGACCGGGACAGGGAGGAGTACGAGCAGTACTTC
cdr3_aa: CASSGDRDREEYEQYF

j_call: TRBJ2-7
d_call: NA
clone_size: NA
v_call: TRBV5-3
cdr3_nt: TGTCCGGAAACGCCGGATGAGGGGGAGCAGTACTTC
cdr3_aa: CPETPDEGEQYF

j_call: TRBJ2-7
d_call: TRBD2
clone_size: NA
v_call: TRBV7-9
cdr3_nt: TGTGCCAGCTCGGGGGGGGTCTCCTACGAGCAGTACTTC
cdr3_aa: CASSGGVSYEQYF

j_call: TRBJ1-2
d_call: NA
clone_size: few
v_call: TRBV6-5
cdr3_nt: TGTGCCAGCAGTTACCGGCAGGGAAGTATGGGTGGCTACACCTTC
cdr3_aa: CASSYRQGSMGGYTF

j_call: TRBJ2-5
d_call: NA
clone_size: NA
v_call: TRBV7-6
cdr3_nt: TGTGCCAGCAGCTTTCTAGGGGGAGAGACCCAGTACTTC
cdr3_aa: CASSFLGGETQYF

j_call: TRBJ1-1
d_call: NA
clone_size: NA
v_call: TRBV11-2
cdr3_nt: TGTGCCAGCAGCTTTTCCCATGGGGGCACTGAAGCTTTCTTT
cdr3_aa: CASSFSHGGTEAFF

j_call: TRBJ1-6
d_call: NA
clone_size: NA
v_call: TRBV28
cdr3_nt: TGTGCCAGCATCGCCAGGGTTCATAATTCACCCCTCCACTTT
cdr3_aa: CASIARVHNSPLHF

j_call: TRBJ1-3
d_call: TRBD1
clone_size: once
v_call: TRBV6-7
cdr3_nt: TGTGCCAGCAGTTACACAGGGGACGCTGGAAACACCATATATTTT
cdr3_aa: CASSYTGDAGNTIYF